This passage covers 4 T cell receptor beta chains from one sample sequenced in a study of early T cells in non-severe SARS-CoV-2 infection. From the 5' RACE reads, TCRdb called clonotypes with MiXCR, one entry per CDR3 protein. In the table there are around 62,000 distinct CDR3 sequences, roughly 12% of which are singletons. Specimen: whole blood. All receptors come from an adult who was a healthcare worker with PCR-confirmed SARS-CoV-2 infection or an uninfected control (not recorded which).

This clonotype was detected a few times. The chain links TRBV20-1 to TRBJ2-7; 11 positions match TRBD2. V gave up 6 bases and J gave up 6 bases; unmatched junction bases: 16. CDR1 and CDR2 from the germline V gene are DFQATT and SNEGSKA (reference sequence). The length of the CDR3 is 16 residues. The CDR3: CSASSSLAGGMGEQYF. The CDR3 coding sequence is TGCAGTGCCTCGTCTTCGCTAGCGGGAGGAATGGGCGAGCAGTACTTC.

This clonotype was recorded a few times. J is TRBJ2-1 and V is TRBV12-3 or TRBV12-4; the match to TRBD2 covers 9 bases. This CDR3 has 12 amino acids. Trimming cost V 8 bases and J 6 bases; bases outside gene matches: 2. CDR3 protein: CASAGLANEQFF. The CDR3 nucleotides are TGTGCCAGCGCGGGACTAGCCAATGAGCAGTTCTTC.

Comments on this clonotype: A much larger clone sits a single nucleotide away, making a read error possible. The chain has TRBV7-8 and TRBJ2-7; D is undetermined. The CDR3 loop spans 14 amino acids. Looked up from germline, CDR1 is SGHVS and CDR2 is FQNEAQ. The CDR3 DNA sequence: TGTCCCAGCAGCCCTCCCCCCAAAACCTACGAGCAGTACTTC. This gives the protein CPSSPPPKTYEQYF.

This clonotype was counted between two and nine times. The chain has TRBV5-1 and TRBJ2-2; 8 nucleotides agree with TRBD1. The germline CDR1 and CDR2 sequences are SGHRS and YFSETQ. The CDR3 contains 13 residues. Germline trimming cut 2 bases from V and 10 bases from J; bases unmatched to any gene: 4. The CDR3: CASSFGQGMELFF. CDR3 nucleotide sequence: TGCGCCAGCAGCTTCGGACAGGGAATGGAGCTGTTTTTT.